This section outlines one TCR beta chain sequence together with its context. Its antigen is unidentified. Data came from immunoSEQ multiplex PCR; TCRdb stores just in-frame clones and leaves some out. This table has around 96,000 clones, around 90% appearing once. This CDR3 comprises 14 residues. CDR1 and CDR2 from the germline V gene are PRHDT and FYEKMQ (reference sequence). The V gene lost 11 bases and the J gene lost 2 bases, with 18 bases spanning the gap. The data were obtained in a study of T cell responses to AZD1222 COVID-19 vaccine. Study-wide findings and caveats: Repertoires were collected only later (after the peak T cell response had occurred).

This receptor was taken from an adult who received the AZD1222 COVID-19 vaccine. This chain joins TRBV13 and TRBJ2-5, with D perhaps matching TRBD1 or TRBD2 (5 bases each). The sequencing here drew on peripheral blood, taken 28 days after the second AZD1222 dose. The CDR3 reads CASRRGGSQETQYF. As DNA, the CDR3 is TGTGCCTCGCGCCGGGGCGGAAGTCAAGAGACCCAGTACTTC.